This T cell receptor (beta chain) was retrieved from a study of T cells expressing NK-cell markers. CDR1 is SGHKS and CDR2 is YYEKEE in the germline V gene (reference sequence). The CDR3 is 18 residues long. As concerns this clonotype: As yet, its antigen is unknown.

The authors made TCR beta cDNA libraries by 5'RACE template switching. This switching added a universal primer site and UMIs. One entry per CDR3 protein, without DNA, is what TCRdb gives after re-calling the 5' RACE reads. Its clone listing holds about 190,000 distinct CDR3 sequences. Notes on the study in general: Questions lingered over whether expanded NKG2C+ T cell clones were HCMV-specific. NKG2C+ dominant clonotypes from 6 or 7 donors made up about 1.0-7.5% of CD8+ T cells.

The sequencing sample was made of blood T cells: a sorted CD56 or NKG2C T cell subset, CD4+ or CD8+ T cells, or bulk PBMC T cells (not recorded which). The chain joins TRBV5-5 to TRBJ1-5. This receptor was identified in a man aged 18-69 years in good health. The CDR3: CASSLGQRSPYSNQPQHF.